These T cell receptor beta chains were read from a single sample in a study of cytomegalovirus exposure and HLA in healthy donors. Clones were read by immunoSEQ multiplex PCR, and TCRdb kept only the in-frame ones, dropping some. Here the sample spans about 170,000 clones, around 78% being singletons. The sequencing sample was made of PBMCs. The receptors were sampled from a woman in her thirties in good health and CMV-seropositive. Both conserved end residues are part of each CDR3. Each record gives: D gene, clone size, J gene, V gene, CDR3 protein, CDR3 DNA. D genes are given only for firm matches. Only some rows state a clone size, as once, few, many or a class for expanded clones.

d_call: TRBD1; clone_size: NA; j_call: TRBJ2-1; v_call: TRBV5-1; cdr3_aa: CASTTGGTPTNEQFF; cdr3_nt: TGCGCCAGCACGACAGGGGGTACCCCTACAAATGAGCAGTTCTTC
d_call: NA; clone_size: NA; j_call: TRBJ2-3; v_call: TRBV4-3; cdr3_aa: CASSQDLQVANTQYF; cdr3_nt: TGCGCCAGCAGCCAAGATCTCCAGGTCGCTAATACGCAGTATTTT
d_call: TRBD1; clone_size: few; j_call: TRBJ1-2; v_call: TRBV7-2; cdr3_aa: CASSFQGADYGYTF; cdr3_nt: TGTGCCAGCAGCTTCCAGGGGGCGGACTATGGCTACACCTTC
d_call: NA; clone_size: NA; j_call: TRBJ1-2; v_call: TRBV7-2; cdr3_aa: CASSLGLEKYGYTF; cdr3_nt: TGTGCCAGCAGCTTAGGGTTAGAGAAGTATGGCTACACCTTC
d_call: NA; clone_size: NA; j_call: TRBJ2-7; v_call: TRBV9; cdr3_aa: CASSPDGGSSYEQYF; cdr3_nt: TGTGCCAGCAGCCCCGACGGGGGAAGCTCCTACGAGCAGTACTTC
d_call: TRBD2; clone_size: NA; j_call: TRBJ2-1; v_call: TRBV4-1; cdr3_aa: CASSPLPGLAGRQFF; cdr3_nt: TGCGCCAGCAGCCCACTACCGGGACTAGCGGGTAGACAGTTCTTC
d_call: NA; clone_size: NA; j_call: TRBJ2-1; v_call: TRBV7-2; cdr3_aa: CASSPRASVQFF; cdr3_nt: TGTGCCAGCAGCCCCCGGGCTAGCGTGCAGTTCTTC
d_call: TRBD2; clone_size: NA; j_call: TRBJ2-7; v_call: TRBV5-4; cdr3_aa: CARGWAGGPQYF; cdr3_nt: TGTGCCAGAGGGTGGGCGGGAGGACCGCAGTACTTC
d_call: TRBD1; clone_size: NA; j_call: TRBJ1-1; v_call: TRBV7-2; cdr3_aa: CASSLATGTGPSKAFF; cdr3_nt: TGTGCCAGCAGCTTAGCAACCGGGACAGGGCCCTCCAAAGCTTTCTTT
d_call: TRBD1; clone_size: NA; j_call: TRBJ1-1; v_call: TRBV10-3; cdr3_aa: CAISPNRGRETEAFF; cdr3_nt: TGTGCCATCAGCCCTAACAGGGGGCGGGAGACTGAAGCTTTCTTT
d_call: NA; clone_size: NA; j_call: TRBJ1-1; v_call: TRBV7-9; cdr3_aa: CASSPMIVTEAFF; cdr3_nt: TGTGCCAGCAGCCCTATGATTGTCACTGAAGCTTTCTTT
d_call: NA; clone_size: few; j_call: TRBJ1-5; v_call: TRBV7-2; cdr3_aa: CASSTRGNQPQHF; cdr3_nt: TGTGCCAGCAGCACCAGGGGTAATCAGCCCCAGCATTTT
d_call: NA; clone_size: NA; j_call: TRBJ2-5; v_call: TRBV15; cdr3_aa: CATSTTQETQYF; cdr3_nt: TGTGCCACCAGCACTACCCAAGAGACCCAGTACTTC
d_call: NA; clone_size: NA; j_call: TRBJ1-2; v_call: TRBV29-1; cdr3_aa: CSVEGGGSFYGYTF; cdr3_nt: TGCAGCGTTGAAGGCGGGGGCTCCTTCTATGGCTACACCTTC
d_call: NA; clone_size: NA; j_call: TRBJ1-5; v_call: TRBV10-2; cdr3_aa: CASSESPGNSNQPQHF; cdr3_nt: TGCGCCAGCAGTGAGTCGCCGGGTAATAGCAATCAGCCCCAGCATTTT
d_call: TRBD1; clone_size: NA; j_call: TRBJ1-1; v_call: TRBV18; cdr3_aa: CASSPGTGTEAFF; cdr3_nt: TGTGCCAGCTCACCGGGGACAGGGACTGAAGCTTTCTTT
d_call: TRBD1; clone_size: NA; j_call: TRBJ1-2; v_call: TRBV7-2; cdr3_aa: CASSPINTGGDF; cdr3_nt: TGTGCCAGCAGCCCGATAAATACAGGGGGGGACTTC
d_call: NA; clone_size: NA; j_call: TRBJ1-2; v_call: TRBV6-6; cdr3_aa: CASSADSLYGYTF; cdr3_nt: TGTGCCAGCAGTGCCGACAGCCTCTATGGCTACACCTTC
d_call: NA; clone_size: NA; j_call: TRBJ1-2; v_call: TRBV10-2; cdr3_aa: CASSVTGYGYTF; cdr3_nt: TGCGCCAGCAGTGTGACAGGCTATGGCTACACCTTC
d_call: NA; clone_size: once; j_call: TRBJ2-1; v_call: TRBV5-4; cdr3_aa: CASSLQGRNEQFF; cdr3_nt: TGTGCCAGCAGCTTGCAGGGGAGAAATGAGCAGTTCTTC
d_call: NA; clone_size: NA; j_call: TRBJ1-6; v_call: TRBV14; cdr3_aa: CASSQQASPLHF; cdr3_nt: TGTGCCAGCAGCCAACAGGCCTCACCCCTCCACTTT
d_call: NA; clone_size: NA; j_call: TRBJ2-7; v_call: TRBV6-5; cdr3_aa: CASRYTGSGYEQYF; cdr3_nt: TGTGCCAGCAGGTATACAGGGTCTGGTTACGAGCAGTACTTC
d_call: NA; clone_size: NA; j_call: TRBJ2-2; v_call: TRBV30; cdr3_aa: CAWGETFWNTGELFF; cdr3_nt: TGTGCCTGGGGCGAGACTTTCTGGAACACCGGGGAGCTGTTTTTT
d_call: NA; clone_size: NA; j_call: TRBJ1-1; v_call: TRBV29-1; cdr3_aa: CSVARVKAFF; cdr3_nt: TGCAGCGTTGCCAGGGTAAAAGCTTTCTTT